Below, 22 T cell receptor beta chains from the same sample are listed, as sequenced in a study of Ad26.COV2.S vaccination and SARS-CoV-2 variants. This table comes from immunoSEQ multiplex PCR, and its TCRdb copy is limited to in-frame clones, with some not included. Here the sample spans roughly 320,000 clones, around 85% being singletons. Treatment defined: 15 to 20 received Ad26.COV2.S at low or high dose, single or two shots; 5 received placebo; per-sample allocation not given. Sampling was performed 63 days after the first vaccine or placebo injection. The sequencing here drew on peripheral blood, taken in a trial of Ad26.COV2.S vaccine versus placebo. The receptors here all came from a person between 18 and 59 years old who received the Ad26.COV2.S COVID-19 vaccine or a placebo.

This clone has more than one count but fewer than ten. This sequence joins TRBV2 and TRBJ1-3, with D possibly matching TRBD1 (6 bases). The germline V gene has CDR1 SNHLY and CDR2 FYNNEI. V was shortened by 7 bases and J by 0 bases, with 16 bases between the two germline ends. This CDR3 is built from 16 residues. CDR3 nucleotides: TGTGCCAGCAAGCTAGACAGGCCTAACTCTGGAAACACCATATATTTT. Residues: CASKLDRPNSGNTIYF.

There are a few counts of this clone. The chain carries TRBV6-6 and TRBJ1-2, with 11 nucleotides matching TRBD1. V dropped 5 bases and J dropped 4; count of bases not matched to a gene: 15. Germline CDR1 reads MNHNY; CDR2 reads SVGAGI (reference sequence). There are 18 residues in the CDR3. CDR3 coding DNA: TGTGCCAGCAGTCGGACAGGGGGCCCACAGGCCTTGGGCTATGGCTACACCTTC. Translation: CASSRTGGPQALGYGYTF.

This chain connects TRBV5-5 to TRBJ2-1, with 9 bases aligning to TRBD1. CDR1 and CDR2 (germline): SGHKS, YYEKEE (reference sequence). V was clipped by 3 bases and J by 2 bases; unmatched bases: 3. This CDR3 has 15 amino acids. CDR3: CASSWGTGTYNEQFF. CDR3 coding DNA: TGTGCCAGCAGCTGGGGGACAGGGACCTACAATGAGCAGTTCTTC.

This chain joins TRBV11-3 and TRBJ2-1, with 8 bases fitting TRBD2. CDR1 is SGHNT and CDR2 is YENEEA in the germline V gene. Trimming took 5 bases from V and 2 from J; bases not matched to a gene: 8. The CDR3 spans 16 residues. CDR3: CASSLISGAPYNEQFF. The CDR3 DNA is TGTGCCAGCAGCCTCATTAGCGGGGCCCCCTACAATGAGCAGTTCTTC.

The chain couples TRBV5-5 to TRBJ2-7, with D perhaps TRBD1 (5 bases). Trimming stripped 2 bases from V and 1 base from J, with 7 bases between. CDR1 is SGHKS, CDR2 YYEKEE, per germline (reference sequence). The CDR3 has 13 amino acids. The CDR3 here is CASSFQGSYEQYF. The CDR3 DNA sequence: TGTGCCAGCAGCTTCCAGGGATCCTACGAGCAGTACTTC.

The chain combines TRBV2 with TRBJ2-3, with D possibly matching TRBD2 (5 bases). The CDR3 contains 14 residues. V was pared by 9 bases and J by 4 bases, with 17 bases between. Germline V gene sequence: CDR1 SNHLY, CDR2 FYNNEI. The CDR3 bases are TGTGCCAGTGTAGTGGCTAGCATGTCAGATACGCAGTATTTT. Encoded protein: CASVVASMSDTQYF.

The count of this clone is one. The chain joins TRBV2 to TRBJ2-1, with D tentatively TRBD1 (6 bases). This CDR3 is built from 14 residues. Germline CDR1 is SNHLY and CDR2 is FYNNEI. Trimming left V 7 bases short and J 7 bases short, with 17 bases between. The CDR3 bases are TGTGCCAGCAACACAGGGTCATGGCATAATGAGCAGTTCTTC. This encodes CASNTGSWHNEQFF. Full variable domain (rest looked up from reference TRBV2 and TRBJ2-1): EPEVTQTPSHQVTQMGQEVILRCVPISNHLYFYWYRQILGQKVEFLVSFYNNEISEKSEIFDDQFSVERPDGSNFTLKIRSTKLEDSAMYFCASNTGSWHNEQFFGPGTRLTVL.

This clone was found once. The V and J genes are TRBV28 and TRBJ2-1; 7 nucleotides agree with TRBD1. Germline CDR1 and CDR2: MDHEN and SYDVKM. The CDR3 runs to 15 residues. The ends lost 2 bases at V and 10 bases at J; junction bases unmatched: 11. This CDR3 is CASSLTRDSLWEQFF. The CDR3 nucleotides read TGTGCCAGCAGTTTAACCCGGGACAGCTTATGGGAGCAGTTCTTC.

CDR3 sequence reads: CASSPSGTGGYNEQFF. DNA of the CDR3: TGTGCCAGCTCACCAAGTGGGACAGGGGGGTACAATGAGCAGTTCTTC. The genes are TRBV18 and TRBJ2-1; 11 nucleotides line up with TRBD1. The V segment lost 2 bases and the J segment 4 bases; nucleotides outside the gene matches: 4. This CDR3 has 16 amino acids. Germline CDR1 and CDR2: KGHSH and LQKENI.

The chain carries TRBV7-2 and TRBJ2-5; 10 bases align to TRBD2. V lost 4 bases and J lost 4; bases outside the gene matches: 9. CDR1 is SGHTA and CDR2 is FQGNSA in the germline V gene. The length of the CDR3 is 16 residues. CDR3 amino acids: CASSSVLSGGPETQYF. The DNA for the CDR3 is TGTGCCAGCAGCTCTGTTCTTAGCGGGGGGCCAGAGACCCAGTACTTC.

In this sample, this clone turned up a few times. The CDR3 region is CASSEGTSGNEQFF. CDR3 DNA sequence: TGTGCCAGCAGTGAAGGGACTAGCGGCAATGAGCAGTTCTTC. The V call is TRBV6-4, the J call TRBJ2-1; 11 nucleotides match TRBD2. Losses at the gene ends were 3 bases for V and 6 bases for J; bases not matched to a gene: 1. The CDR3 totals 14 residues. CDR1 MRHNA and CDR2 SNTAGT come from the germline V gene.

The chain combines TRBV7-6 with TRBJ2-7; D unresolved. The CDR3 contains 13 residues. V was trimmed by 3 bases and J by 6 bases, leaving 12 bases between them. Germline lookup yields CDR1 SGHVS and CDR2 FNYEAQ. CDR3 DNA: TGTGCCAGCAGCTTTGGCCCTAGGGCCGAGCAGTACTTC. Protein product: CASSFGPRAEQYF.

This chain links TRBV2 with TRBJ1-5; no definite D call. The germline V gene encodes CDR1 SNHLY and CDR2 FYNNEI. The CDR3 is 13 residues long. The V end was cut by 4 bases, the J end by 4 bases, with 8 bases between. CDR3 nucleotides: TGTGCCAGCAGTGGTAACTTTAATCAGCCCCAGCATTTT. Translation gives CASSGNFNQPQHF.

This clone was observed a handful of times. The rearrangement uses TRBV5-6 and TRBJ2-2; no reliable D call. Between the trimmed V and J ends, which lost 1 base and 6 bases, there was a span of 16 bases. The length of the CDR3 is 16 residues. CDR1 is SGHDT, CDR2 YYEEEE, per germline. CDR3 bases: TGTGCCAGCAGCTTGAGCATGGGGAATAACGCCGGGGAGCTGTTTTTT. Translated: CASSLSMGNNAGELFF.

Worth noting for this clone: The sample carries other DNA sequences with the same CDR3. The rearrangement joins TRBV7-2 to TRBJ2-2; D gene ambiguous. This CDR3 is 14 amino acids long. Per the germline V gene, CDR1 is SGHTA and CDR2 is FQGNSA. Trimming removed 5 bases at V and 4 bases at J, with 11 bases between. CDR3 in DNA: TGTGCCAGCAGCCATCGAACGGGCACCGGGGAGCTGTTTTTT. Its protein product is CASSHRTGTGELFF.

The gene calls are TRBV6-1 and TRBJ2-1, with D unclear. The V end was cut by 1 base, the J end by 9 bases, with 16 bases between. The CDR3 is made up of 15 amino acids. The germline CDR1 and CDR2 sequences are MNHNS and SASEGT. CDR3 amino acids: CASSEGSFGGGEQFF. CDR3 nucleotide sequence: TGTGCCAGCAGTGAAGGAAGTTTTGGTGGTGGTGAGCAGTTCTTC.

The genes are TRBV11-2 and TRBJ2-7; the match to TRBD1 covers 7 bases. The CDR3 runs 12 residues. Trimming removed 8 bases from V and 2 bases from J; junction bases left unmatched: 3. Germline V CDR1 and CDR2: SGHAT, FQNNGV. The CDR3 region is CASGTVTYEQYF. CDR3 bases: TGTGCCAGCGGGACAGTAACCTACGAGCAGTACTTC.

V gene TRBV30 combines with J gene TRBJ1-5, with a tentative D call TRBD1 (5 bases). Looked up from germline, CDR1 is GTSNPN and CDR2 is SVGIG (reference sequence). V was trimmed by 0 bases and J by 2 bases, leaving 8 bases between them. The CDR3 extends over 14 amino acids. The CDR3 protein is CAWSVKGGNQPQHF. CDR3 in DNA: TGTGCCTGGAGTGTGAAAGGGGGCAATCAGCCCCAGCATTTT.

The rearrangement joins TRBV7-8 to TRBJ2-3; 8 nucleotides match TRBD2. CDR1 is SGHVS and CDR2 is FQNEAQ in the germline V gene. The V segment lost 1 base and the J segment 5 bases; nucleotides outside the gene matches: 5. This CDR3 has 15 residues. The CDR3 nucleotides read TGTGCCAGCAGCTTAGGTACTAGCGGTGGAGATACGCAGTATTTT. It codes for CASSLGTSGGDTQYF.

The chain employs TRBV4-1 and TRBJ2-3; TRBD2 matches 7 bases. Trimming took 0 bases from V and 0 from J; bases not matched to a gene: 12. Germline V gives CDR1 MGHRA, CDR2 YSYEKL. The CDR3 is made up of 19 amino acids. This chain's CDR3 is CASSQDTPIISGSTDTQYF. The CDR3 DNA reads as TGCGCCAGCAGCCAAGATACACCAATCATTAGCGGGAGCACAGATACGCAGTATTTT.

This chain connects TRBV19 to TRBJ2-7, with D perhaps matching TRBD2 (6 bases). V was pared by 6 bases and J by 4 bases, with 13 bases between. CDR1 LNHDA and CDR2 SQIVND come from the germline V gene (reference sequence). This CDR3 is 13 amino acids long. CDR3 residues: CASSQGLPYEQYF. The DNA of the CDR3 is TGTGCCAGTAGCCAGGGACTTCCATACGAGCAGTACTTC.

This clone was picked up one time. This chain joins TRBV5-1 and TRBJ2-1; TRBD2 aligns across 7 bases. The ends lost 3 bases at V and 4 bases at J; junction bases unmatched: 10. The CDR3 contains 16 residues. Germline assignment: CDR1 SGHRS and CDR2 YFSETQ. CDR3 nucleotides: TGCGCCAGCAGCTCGGACCTAGCGGCGCTTTACAATGAGCAGTTCTTC. It codes for CASSSDLAALYNEQFF.